This TCR beta chain was captured by sequencing in a study of human versus mouse CDR3 diversity and MHC coevolution. Trimming pared 8 bases from V and 14 bases from J, leaving 24 bases between. The V gene's germline CDR1 is MNHEY and CDR2 SMNVEV (reference sequence). CDR3 length equals 13 residues. Assay: immunoSEQ multiplex PCR; the TCRdb copy retains only in-frame clones and omits some. The table has roughly 80,000 clones, around 92% seen once. This clonotype was obtained from a person aged 30 to 70 in good health. V is TRBV27 and J is TRBJ1-2; possibly TRBD1 for D (6 bases). Sequencing used naive CD4+ T cells from blood. Subset in this sample: CD45RO-negative CD62L-positive naive CD4 T cells. CDR3 in DNA: TGTGCCAGCCCTTTCGGAATACCAGGGGACGGGACCTTC. The encoded protein is CASPFGIPGDGTF.